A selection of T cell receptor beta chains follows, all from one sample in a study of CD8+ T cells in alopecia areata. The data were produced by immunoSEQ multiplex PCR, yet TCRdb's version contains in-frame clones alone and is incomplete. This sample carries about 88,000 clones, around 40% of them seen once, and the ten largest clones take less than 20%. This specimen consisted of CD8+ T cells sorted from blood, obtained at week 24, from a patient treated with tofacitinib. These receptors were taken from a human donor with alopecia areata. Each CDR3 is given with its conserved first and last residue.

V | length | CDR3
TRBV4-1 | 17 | CASSPTPGRGFTDTQYF
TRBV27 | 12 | CASSLSGGGYTF
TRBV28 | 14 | CASSPRGLTYEQYF
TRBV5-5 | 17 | CASSPLSASYGANVLTF
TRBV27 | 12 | CASSTTKGEQYF
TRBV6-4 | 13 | CASSESLTGELFF
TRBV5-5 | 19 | CASSLELAGKTPAYNEQFF
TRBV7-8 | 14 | CASRIQGARNEQFF
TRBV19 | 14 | CASSHGRGLETQYF
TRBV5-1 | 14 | CASKALGSGETQYF
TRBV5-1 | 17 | CASSPNQAGRNYNEQFF
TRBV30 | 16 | CAWSLGGEGSGYEQYF
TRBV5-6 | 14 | CASTWQGGRDEQYF
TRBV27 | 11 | CASSSMSEQFF
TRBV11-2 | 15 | CASSMTGLGTNEQFF
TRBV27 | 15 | CASNPRWGGTYEQYF
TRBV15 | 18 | CATSRETALDGSNEKLFF
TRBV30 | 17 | CAWSVLGQGGGLGEAFF
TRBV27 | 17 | CASSLSGRKVGNQPQHF
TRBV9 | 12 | CASSVSVGEQFF
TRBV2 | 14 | CASSDRRAYNEQFF
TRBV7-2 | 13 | CASSLLDRDEQYF
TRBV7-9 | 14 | CASSFGGRENIQYF
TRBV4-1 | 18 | CASSQDGRGGVRQETQYF
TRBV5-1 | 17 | CASSESPSGRAKNIQYF
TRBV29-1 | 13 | CSVMTRSSYEQYF
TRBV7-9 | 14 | CASSLVLSGETQYF
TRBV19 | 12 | CASSIDYNEQFF
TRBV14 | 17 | CASSQDRLGRLYNEQFF
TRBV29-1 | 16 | CSVEDSYRGGTDTQYF
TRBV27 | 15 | CASRPTSGRTYEQYF
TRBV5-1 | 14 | CASSFGTSYYEQYF
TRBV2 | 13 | CASRRATDSPLHF
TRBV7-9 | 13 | CASSSETSDEQFF
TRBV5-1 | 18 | CASSLVGAASGYQETQYF
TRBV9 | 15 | CASSVGSGSGETQYF
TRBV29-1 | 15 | CSVEDRGSSNEKLFF
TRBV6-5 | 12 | CASSPWGHTQYF
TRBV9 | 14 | CASSVESRQDTQYF
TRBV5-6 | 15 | CASSSGPRSTDTQYF
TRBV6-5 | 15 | CASSYAGGPYNEQFF
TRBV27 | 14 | CASSLTSGLNEQFF
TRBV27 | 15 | CASSRRGLSNYGYTF
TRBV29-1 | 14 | CSVESRGRGTEAFF
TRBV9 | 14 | CASSAPPPSIIQYF
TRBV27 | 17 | CASSFIGWGDPFYGYTF
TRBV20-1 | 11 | CSVRVSYEQYF
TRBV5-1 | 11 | CASSRGDEQFF
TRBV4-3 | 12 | CASSQLGAGVRF